This TCR beta chain is from a study of shared clonotypes between healthy human individuals. Whole-study results and caveats: Against clonotypes common to all four donors, non-shared ones had lower generation probabilities. Memory subsets had estimated richness that was generally smaller than that of naive subsets.

The germline V gene has CDR1 MGHDK and CDR2 SYGVNS. The V and J ends lost 4 bases and 0 bases respectively, with 9 bases between them. The CDR3 sequence is 14 residues long. As handled by the study authors: Quality scores were absent from the junction-only immunoSEQ sequences, so filtering differed. Assay: immunoSEQ multiplex PCR; the TCRdb copy retains only in-frame clones and omits some. V, J and clone size were drawn from that table, and D and trimming were deduced from the DNA. The repertoire holds about 1.4 million clones, with around 97% as singletons. Concerning this clone itself: Its target is not known.

It was into CD45RA+ naive and CD45RA-negative memory subsets that the CD4+ cells were split. The TCR comes from a man aged 25 to 45 in good health. The sequencing sample was made of naive CD4+ T cells sorted from blood. The subset: CD45RA+ positively selected. V and J are TRBV25-1 and TRBJ1-1; the D is unclear. In DNA, the CDR3 is TGTGCCAGCAGTGGCGTTGGGGTGAACACTGAAGCTTTCTTT. Protein sequence: CASSGVGVNTEAFF.